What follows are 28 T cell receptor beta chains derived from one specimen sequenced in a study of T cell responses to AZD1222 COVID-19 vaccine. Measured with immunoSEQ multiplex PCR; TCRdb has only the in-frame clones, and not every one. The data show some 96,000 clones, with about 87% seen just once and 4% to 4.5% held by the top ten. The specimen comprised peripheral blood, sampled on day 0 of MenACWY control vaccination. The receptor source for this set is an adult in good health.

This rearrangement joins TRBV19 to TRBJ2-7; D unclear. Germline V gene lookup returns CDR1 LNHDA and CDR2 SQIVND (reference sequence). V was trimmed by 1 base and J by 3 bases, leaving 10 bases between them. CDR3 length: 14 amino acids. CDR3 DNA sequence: TGTGCCAGTAGTATAGGTCAGGAGTACTACGAGCAGTACTTC. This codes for CASSIGQEYYEQYF.

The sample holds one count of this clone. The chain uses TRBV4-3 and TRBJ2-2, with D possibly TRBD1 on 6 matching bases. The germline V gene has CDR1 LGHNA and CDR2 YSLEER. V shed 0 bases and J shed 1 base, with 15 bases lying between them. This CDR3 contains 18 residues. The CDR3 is CASSQDPIGTLNTGELFF. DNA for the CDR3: TGCGCCAGCAGCCAAGATCCGATTGGGACACTGAACACCGGGGAGCTGTTTTTT.

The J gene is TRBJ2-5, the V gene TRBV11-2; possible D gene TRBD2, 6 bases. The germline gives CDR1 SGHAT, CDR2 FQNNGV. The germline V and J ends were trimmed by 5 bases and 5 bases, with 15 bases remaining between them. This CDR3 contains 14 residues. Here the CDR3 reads CASSPRGAGETQYF. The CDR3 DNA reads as TGTGCCAGCAGCCCTCGCGGGGCTGGCGAGACCCAGTACTTC.

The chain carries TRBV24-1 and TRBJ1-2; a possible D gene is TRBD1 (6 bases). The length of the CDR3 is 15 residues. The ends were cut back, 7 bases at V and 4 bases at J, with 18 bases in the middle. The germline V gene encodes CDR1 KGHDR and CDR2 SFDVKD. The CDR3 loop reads CATRGGQIASYGYTF. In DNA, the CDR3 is TGTGCCACCAGGGGGGGCCAGATCGCTTCCTATGGCTACACCTTC.

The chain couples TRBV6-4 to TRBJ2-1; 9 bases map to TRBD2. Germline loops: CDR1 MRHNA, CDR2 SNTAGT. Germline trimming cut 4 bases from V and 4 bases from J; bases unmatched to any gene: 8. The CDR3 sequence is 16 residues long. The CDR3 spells CASSGLAGAEYNEQFF. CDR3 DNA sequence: TGTGCCAGCAGTGGCTTAGCGGGAGCGGAATACAATGAGCAGTTCTTC.

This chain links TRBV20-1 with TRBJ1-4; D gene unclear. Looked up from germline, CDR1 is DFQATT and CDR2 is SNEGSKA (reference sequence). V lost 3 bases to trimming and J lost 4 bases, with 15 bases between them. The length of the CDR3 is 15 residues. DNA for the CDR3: TGCAGTGCTAGTCCTAGCGGAAGGGTTAATGAAAAACTGTTTTTT. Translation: CSASPSGRVNEKLFF.

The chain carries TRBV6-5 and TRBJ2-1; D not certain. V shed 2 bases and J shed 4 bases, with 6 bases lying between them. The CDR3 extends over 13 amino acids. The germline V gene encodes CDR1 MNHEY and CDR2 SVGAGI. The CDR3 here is CASSYEAYNEQFF. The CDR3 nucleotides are TGTGCCAGCAGTTACGAGGCTTACAATGAGCAGTTCTTC.

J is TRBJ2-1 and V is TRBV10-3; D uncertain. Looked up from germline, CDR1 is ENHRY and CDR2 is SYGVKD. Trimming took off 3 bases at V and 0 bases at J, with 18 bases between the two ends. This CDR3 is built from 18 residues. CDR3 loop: CAISDPSVTVSSYNEQFF. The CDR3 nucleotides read TGTGCCATCAGTGACCCATCGGTGACTGTTAGCTCCTACAATGAGCAGTTCTTC.

CDR3 sequence: CASSAGTGRIGKLFF. CDR3 DNA sequence: TGTGCCAGCAGCGCCGGGACAGGGAGGATCGGAAAACTGTTTTTT. The rearrangement links TRBV7-6 to TRBJ1-4, with TRBD1 identical over 9 bases. This CDR3 is built from 15 residues. Germline V gene lookup returns CDR1 SGHVS and CDR2 FNYEAQ. V lost 5 bases, J lost 10 bases, and 11 bases stayed unmatched.

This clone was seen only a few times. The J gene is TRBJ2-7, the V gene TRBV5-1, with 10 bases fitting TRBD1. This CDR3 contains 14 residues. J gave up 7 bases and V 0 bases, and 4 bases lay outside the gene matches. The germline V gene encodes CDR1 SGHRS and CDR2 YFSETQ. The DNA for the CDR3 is TGCGCCAGCAGCTTGGTAGACAGGGGGCGAGAGCAGTACTTC. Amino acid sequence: CASSLVDRGREQYF.

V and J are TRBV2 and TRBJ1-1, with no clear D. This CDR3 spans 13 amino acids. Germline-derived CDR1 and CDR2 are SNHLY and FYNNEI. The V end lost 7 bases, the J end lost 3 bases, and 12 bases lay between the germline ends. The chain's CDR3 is CASKMVQDTEAFF. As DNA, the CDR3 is TGTGCCAGCAAAATGGTGCAGGACACTGAAGCTTTCTTT.

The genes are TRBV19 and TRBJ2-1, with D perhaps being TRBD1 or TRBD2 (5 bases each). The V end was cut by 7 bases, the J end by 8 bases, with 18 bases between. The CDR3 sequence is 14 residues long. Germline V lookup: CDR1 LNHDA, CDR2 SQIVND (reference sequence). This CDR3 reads CASMGDQRLDEQFF. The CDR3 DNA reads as TGTGCCAGTATGGGGGACCAACGGTTGGATGAGCAGTTCTTC. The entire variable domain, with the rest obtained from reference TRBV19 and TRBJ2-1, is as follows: DGGITQSPKYLFRKEGQNVTLSCEQNLNHDAMYWYRQDPGQGLRLIYYSQIVNDFQKGDIAEGYSVSREKKESFPLTVTSAQKNPTAFYLCASMGDQRLDEQFFGPGTRLTVL.

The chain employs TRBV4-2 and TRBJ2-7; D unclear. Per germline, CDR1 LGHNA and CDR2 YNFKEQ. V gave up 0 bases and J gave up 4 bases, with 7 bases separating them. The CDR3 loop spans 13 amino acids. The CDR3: CASSQDSRYEQYF. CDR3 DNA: TGTGCCAGCAGCCAAGATTCTCGATACGAGCAGTACTTC.

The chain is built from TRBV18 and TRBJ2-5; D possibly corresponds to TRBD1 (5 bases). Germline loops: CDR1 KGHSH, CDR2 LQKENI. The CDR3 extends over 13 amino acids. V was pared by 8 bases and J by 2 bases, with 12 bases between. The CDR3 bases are TGTGCCAGCCACAGGAGTCAACAAGAGACCCAGTACTTC. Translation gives CASHRSQQETQYF.

CDR3 in amino acids: CAISPSREQPQHF. The CDR3 region has the DNA TGTGCCATCAGCCCCTCCAGGGAACAGCCCCAGCATTTT. V and J are TRBV10-3 and TRBJ1-5; a possible D gene is TRBD1 (5 bases). CDR1 is ENHRY and CDR2 is SYGVKD in the germline V gene. CDR3 length: 13 residues. The V and J ends lost 6 bases and 7 bases respectively, with 13 bases between them.

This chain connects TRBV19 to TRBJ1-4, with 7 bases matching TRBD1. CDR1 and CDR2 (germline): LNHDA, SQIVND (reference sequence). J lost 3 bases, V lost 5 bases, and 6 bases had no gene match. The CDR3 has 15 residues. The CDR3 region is CASSGTATPNEKLFF. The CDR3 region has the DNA TGTGCCAGTAGTGGGACAGCCACCCCTAATGAAAAACTGTTTTTT.

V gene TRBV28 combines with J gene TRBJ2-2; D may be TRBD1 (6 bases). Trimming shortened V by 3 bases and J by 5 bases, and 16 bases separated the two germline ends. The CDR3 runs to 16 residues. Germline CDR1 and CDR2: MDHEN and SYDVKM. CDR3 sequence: CASSLGAGGWTGELFF. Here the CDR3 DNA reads TGTGCCAGCAGTTTGGGGGCGGGTGGTTGGACCGGGGAGCTGTTTTTT.

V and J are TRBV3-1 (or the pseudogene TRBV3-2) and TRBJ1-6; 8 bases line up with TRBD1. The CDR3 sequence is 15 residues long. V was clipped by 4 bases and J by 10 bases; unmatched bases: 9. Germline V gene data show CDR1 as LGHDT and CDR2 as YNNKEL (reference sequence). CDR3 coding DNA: TGTGCCAGCAGCCGCGCACAGGGGGGTTTCTCACCCCTCCACTTT. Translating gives CASSRAQGGFSPLHF.

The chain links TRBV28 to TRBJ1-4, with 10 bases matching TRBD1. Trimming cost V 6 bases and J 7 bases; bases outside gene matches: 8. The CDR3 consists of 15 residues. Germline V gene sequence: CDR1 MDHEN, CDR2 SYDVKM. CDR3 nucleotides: TGTGCCAGCAGGCCAGGACAGGGGGAATTTGAAAAACTGTTTTTT. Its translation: CASRPGQGEFEKLFF.

The CDR3 here is CASSEWEEANYGYTF. The DNA for the CDR3 is TGTGCCAGCAGTGAATGGGAGGAAGCTAACTATGGCTACACCTTC. V usage is TRBV6-1 and J usage is TRBJ1-2; D gene ambiguous. V lost 2 bases to trimming and J lost 0 bases, with 10 bases between them. The germline gives CDR1 MNHNS, CDR2 SASEGT. The CDR3 covers 15 residues.

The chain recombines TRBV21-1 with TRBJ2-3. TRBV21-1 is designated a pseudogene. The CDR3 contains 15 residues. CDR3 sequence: CASSRWDPRTDTQYF. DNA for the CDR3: TGTGCCAGCAGCAGATGGGACCCCCGCACAGATACGCAGTATTTT.

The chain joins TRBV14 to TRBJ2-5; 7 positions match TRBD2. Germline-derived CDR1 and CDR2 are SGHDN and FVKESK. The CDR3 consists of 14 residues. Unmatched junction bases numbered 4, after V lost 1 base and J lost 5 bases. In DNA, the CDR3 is TGTGCCAGCAGCCAAGGCGGGAGTTGGGAGACCCAGTACTTC. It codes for CASSQGGSWETQYF. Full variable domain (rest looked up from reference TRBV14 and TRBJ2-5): EAGVTQFPSHSVIEKGQTVTLRCDPISGHDNLYWYRRVMGKEIKFLLHFVKESKQDESGMPNNRFLAERTGGTYSTLKVQPAELEDSGVYFCASSQGGSWETQYFGPGTRLLVL.

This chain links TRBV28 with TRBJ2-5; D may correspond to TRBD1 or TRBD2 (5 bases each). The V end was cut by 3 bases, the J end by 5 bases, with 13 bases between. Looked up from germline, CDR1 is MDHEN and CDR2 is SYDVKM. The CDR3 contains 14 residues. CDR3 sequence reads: CASSLVGRAETQYF. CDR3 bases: TGTGCCAGCAGTTTGGTGGGACGCGCGGAGACCCAGTACTTC.

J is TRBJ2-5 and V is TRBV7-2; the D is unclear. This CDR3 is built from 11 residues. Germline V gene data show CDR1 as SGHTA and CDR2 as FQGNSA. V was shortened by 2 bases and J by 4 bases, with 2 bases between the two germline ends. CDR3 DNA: TGTGCCAGCAGCTTATCAGAGACCCAGTACTTC. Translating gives CASSLSETQYF.

The CDR3 nucleotides are TGTGCCATCAGTGAGTCCACGCCTCAAAAACCCACTGAAGCTTTCTTT. Its protein product is CAISESTPQKPTEAFF. The chain joins TRBV10-3 to TRBJ1-1; D is unclear. The CDR3 is 16 amino acids. Germline CDR1 ENHRY, CDR2 SYGVKD. Trimming took 0 bases from V and 4 from J, leaving 15 bases between them.

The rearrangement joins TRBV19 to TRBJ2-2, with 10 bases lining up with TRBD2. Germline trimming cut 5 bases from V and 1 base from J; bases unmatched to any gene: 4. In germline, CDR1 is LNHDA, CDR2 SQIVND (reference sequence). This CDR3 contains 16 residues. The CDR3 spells CASSWASGGNTGELFF. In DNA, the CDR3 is TGTGCCAGTAGTTGGGCTAGCGGGGGGAACACCGGGGAGCTGTTTTTT.

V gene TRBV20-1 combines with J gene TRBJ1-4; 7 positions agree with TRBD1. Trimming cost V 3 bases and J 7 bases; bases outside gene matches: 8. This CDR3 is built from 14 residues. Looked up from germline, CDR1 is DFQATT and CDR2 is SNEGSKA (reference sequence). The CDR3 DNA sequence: TGCAGTGCTAGTCTGCAGGGGGGTATTGAAAAACTGTTTTTT. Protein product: CSASLQGGIEKLFF.

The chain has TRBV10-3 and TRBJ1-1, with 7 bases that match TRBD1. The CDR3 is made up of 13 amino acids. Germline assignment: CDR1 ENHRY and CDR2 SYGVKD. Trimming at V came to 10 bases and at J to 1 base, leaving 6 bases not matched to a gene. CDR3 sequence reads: CATGGQANTEAFF. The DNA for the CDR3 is TGTGCCACCGGTGGACAGGCGAACACTGAAGCTTTCTTT.